Below, 17 T cell receptor beta chains from the same sample are listed, as sequenced in a study of T-cell memory formation after mild COVID-19. MiXCR was run by TCRdb on the 5' RACE reads, yielding one entry per CDR3 protein. The table lists 100,000 to 150,000 distinct CDR3 sequences, about 18% of them singletons. Material for sequencing was PBMCs or a T cell subset sorted from them (not recorded which). The source of these receptors is a man in his late teens or twenties who had mild COVID-19 (a few samples of this study predate the infection). Cell type and time point are not known.

This clonotype was detected only a few times. The chain is built from TRBV5-5 and TRBJ1-4; D unresolved. Trimming took off 1 base at V and 0 bases at J, with 13 bases between the two ends. Germline CDR1 SGHKS, CDR2 YYEKEE (reference sequence). The CDR3 totals 17 residues. CDR3 sequence: CASSLPQILATNEKLFF. For the CDR3, the DNA is TGTGCCAGCAGCTTGCCACAGATACTAGCAACTAATGAAAAACTGTTTTTT. Combining the CDR3 with reference TRBV5-5 and TRBJ1-4 gives the whole variable domain DAGVTQSPTHLIKTRGQQVTLRCSPISGHKSVSWYQQVLGQGPQFIFQYYEKEERGRGNFPDRFSARQFPNYSSELNVNALLLGDSALYLCASSLPQILATNEKLFFGSGTQLSVL.

This clonotype was recorded a few times. This chain links TRBV5-6 with TRBJ2-7; tentatively, D is TRBD1 (5 bases). The CDR3 sequence is 16 residues long. Trimming took off 0 bases at V and 3 bases at J, with 16 bases between the two ends. Germline V gene sequence: CDR1 SGHDT, CDR2 YYEEEE. The CDR3 region has the DNA TGTGCCAGCAGCTTGGCCCTTGAACGGACATTCTACGAGCAGTACTTC. Translated, it gives CASSLALERTFYEQYF.

This clonotype was counted between two and nine times. V usage is TRBV5-1 and J usage is TRBJ2-7; no firm D call. V was pared by 8 bases and J by 1 base, with 19 bases between. Germline CDR1 SGHRS, CDR2 YFSETQ. The CDR3 has 15 amino acids. The CDR3 loop is CASCSWQTVSYEQYF. CDR3 nucleotide sequence: TGCGCCAGTTGTTCGTGGCAGACTGTTTCCTACGAGCAGTACTTC.

This chain joins TRBV7-9 and TRBJ1-1, with D perhaps TRBD1 (5 bases). Deletions cut 1 base from V and 1 base from J, with 10 bases between. The germline V gene encodes CDR1 SEHNR and CDR2 FQNEAQ (reference sequence). The CDR3 consists of 15 residues. In DNA form, the CDR3 reads TGTGCCAGCAGCTTAGTGCGGGGGAGGAACACTGAAGCTTTCTTT. It is translated as CASSLVRGRNTEAFF.

V gene TRBV12-3 or TRBV12-4 combines with J gene TRBJ2-3; 7 bases map to TRBD2. The CDR3 runs to 16 residues. V lost 6 bases and J lost 1; bases outside the gene matches: 10. The CDR3 DNA reads as TGTGCCAGCAGCCGAATGACTAGCTCCCGCACAGATACGCAGTATTTT. This translates into CASSRMTSSRTDTQYF.

This clonotype was observed a handful of times. V and J are TRBV7-2 and TRBJ2-1, with 10 bases lining up with TRBD1. V trimming: 5 bases; J trimming: 3 bases; junction bases outside the gene matches: 4. The CDR3 is made up of 15 amino acids. Germline V lookup: CDR1 SGHTA, CDR2 FQGNSA. Here the CDR3 reads CASSETGGFYNEQFF. As DNA, the CDR3 is TGTGCCAGCAGCGAGACAGGGGGCTTCTACAATGAGCAGTTCTTC.

The genes are TRBV4-3 and TRBJ2-1; 9 bases fit TRBD2. CDR3 size: 16 residues. Trimming removed 1 base from V and 3 bases from J; junction bases left unmatched: 4. Germline V gene data show CDR1 as LGHNA and CDR2 as YSLEER. Here the CDR3 reads CASSQGAAGGYNEQFF. In DNA form, the CDR3 reads TGCGCCAGCAGCCAAGGGGCAGCGGGGGGCTACAATGAGCAGTTCTTC.

This clonotype was counted between two and nine times. J is TRBJ2-5 and V is TRBV12-3 or TRBV12-4, with 8 positions matching TRBD2. The V gene end was trimmed by 10 bases and the J gene end by 4 bases; junction bases not matched to a gene: 5. The CDR3 is made up of 12 amino acids. The CDR3 sequence is CATGLVPETQYF. The CDR3 DNA sequence: TGTGCCACGGGACTAGTGCCAGAGACCCAGTACTTC.

There are a few counts of this clonotype. The CDR3 loop is CAWSVYEKLFF. Written as DNA, the CDR3 is TGTGCCTGGAGTGTATATGAAAAACTGTTTTTT. This chain joins TRBV30 and TRBJ1-4; unclear D gene. Looked up from germline, CDR1 is GTSNPN and CDR2 is SVGIG (reference sequence). Trimming removed 0 bases from V and 6 bases from J, with 2 bases in between. This CDR3 comprises 11 residues.

This clonotype has only a few counts. The CDR3 region is CASSRPTTEQFF. Here the CDR3 DNA reads TGTGCCAGCAGCCGTCCCACTACTGAGCAGTTCTTC. The chain combines TRBV7-2 with TRBJ2-1; no firm D call. Germline CDR1 SGHTA, CDR2 FQGNSA. There are 12 residues in the CDR3. Trimming left V 5 bases short and J 9 bases short, with 11 bases between.

The chain uses TRBV7-2 and TRBJ1-1; TRBD1 is a possible D gene (5 bases). V was trimmed by 0 bases and J by 3 bases, leaving 14 bases between them. The V gene's germline CDR1 is SGHTA and CDR2 FQGNSA. The CDR3 length is 16 residues. CDR3: CASSLALIGGDTEAFF. Here the CDR3 DNA reads TGTGCCAGCAGCTTAGCGCTCATCGGGGGGGACACTGAAGCTTTCTTT.

This clonotype was counted only a few times. This rearrangement joins TRBV29-1 to TRBJ2-3; D is undetermined. Trimming cost V 2 bases and J 5 bases, with 5 bases left between them. Per germline, CDR1 SQVTM and CDR2 ANQGSEA. This CDR3 contains 11 residues. CDR3 bases: TGCAGCGTTGAAAATCGAGATACGCAGTATTTT. It translates to CSVENRDTQYF.

The rearrangement uses TRBV9 and TRBJ2-6; D tentatively fits TRBD1 or TRBD2 (6 bases each). Looked up from germline, CDR1 is SGDLS and CDR2 is YYNGEE. The CDR3 loop spans 19 amino acids. Trimming left V 3 bases short and J 0 bases short, with 19 bases between. As DNA, the CDR3 is TGTGCCAGCAGCGCCTCTGGGGGGCAGGTGGACTCTGGGGCCAACGTCCTGACTTTC. As protein: CASSASGGQVDSGANVLTF.

This clonotype was seen more than once but under ten times. V and J are TRBV6-2 or TRBV6-3 and TRBJ2-5; a possible D gene is TRBD1 (6 bases). V was trimmed by 5 bases and J by 7 bases, leaving 14 bases between them. Germline V gene lookup returns CDR1 MNHEY and CDR2 SVGEGT. The CDR3 runs to 13 residues. CDR3 in amino acids: CASSHRTEGTQYF. CDR3 coding DNA: TGTGCCAGCAGTCATAGGACAGAGGGGACCCAGTACTTC.

This clonotype was seen a few times. This rearrangement joins TRBV20-1 to TRBJ2-2; D not resolved. CDR1 is DFQATT, CDR2 SNEGSKA, per germline (reference sequence). Trimming cost V 3 bases and J 0 bases, with 11 bases left between them. The CDR3 consists of 15 residues. The CDR3 DNA follows: TGCAGTGCTAGTAACCCCCAGTCGAACACCGGGGAGCTGTTTTTT. Encoded protein: CSASNPQSNTGELFF.

This clonotype was observed at least ten times. The chain links TRBV6-2 or TRBV6-3 to TRBJ2-3; TRBD2 matches 9 bases. Germline V gives CDR1 MNHEY, CDR2 SVGEGT. V trimming: 7 bases; J trimming: 5 bases; junction bases outside the gene matches: 7. The CDR3 is 14 amino acids. The CDR3 protein is CASTPRRGGDTQYF. The DNA of the CDR3 is TGTGCCAGCACACCCCGGCGGGGGGGAGATACGCAGTATTTT.

This clonotype was observed a handful of times. V is TRBV7-6 and J is TRBJ1-1, with D unresolved. The CDR3 extends over 15 amino acids. The V gene's germline CDR1 is SGHVS and CDR2 FNYEAQ. V was shortened by 4 bases and J by 1 base, with 13 bases between the two germline ends. CDR3 bases: TGTGCCAGCAGCTCACTTGACGGGTCGAACACTGAAGCTTTCTTT. This translates into CASSSLDGSNTEAFF.